This TCR beta chain was recovered during a study of blood T cell repertoires in COVID-19. Looking at the study overall: Acute-phase and convalescent COVID-19 samples originated in the United States, Italy and Spain. T cells, B-cell-depleted T cells, or PBMCs provided the cDNA or gDNA that served as material.

Germline V lookup: CDR1 SQVTM, CDR2 ANQGSEA. This CDR3 is 12 amino acids long. V trimming: 7 bases; J trimming: 2 bases; junction bases outside the gene matches: 5. Authors' processing steps: Amplification from reference gene primers served as the basis for estimated nucleated cell counts. The method was immunoSEQ multiplex PCR; TCRdb's version includes in-frame clones alone and lacks a portion of them. That table supplies the V and J calls and clone size; D and trimming were determined from the DNA. The table shows approximately 51,000 clones, with 75% to 95% occurring only once. The TCR was taken from a man between 65 and 85 years old with active COVID-19. This sequence joins TRBV29-1 and TRBJ2-7; 7 nucleotides match TRBD1. The specimen sequenced was peripheral blood. The CDR3 is CSATGQAYEQYF. DNA of the CDR3: TGCAGCGCCACCGGACAGGCCTACGAGCAGTACTTC.